These 12 T cell receptor beta chains originate from one sample sequenced in a study of blood T cell repertoires in COVID-19. Libraries were prepared by immunoSEQ multiplex PCR; TCRdb keeps only in-frame clonotypes and omits some of them. Among some 510,000 clones listed, around 87% were seen once. The sequenced sample consisted of PBMCs or T cells enriched from blood (not recorded which). The origin of the receptors is a woman aged 35 to 49 who had recovered from COVID-19.

This clone has just a few counts. The chain is built from TRBV18 and TRBJ1-4, with 9 bases lining up with TRBD1. The germline V gene has CDR1 KGHSH and CDR2 LQKENI. V shed 5 bases and J 6 bases; nucleotides not matched to a gene: 7. This CDR3 spans 15 amino acids. The CDR3 loop reads CASSLSTGGDEKLFF. The CDR3 bases are TGTGCCAGCTCATTATCGACAGGGGGTGATGAAAAACTGTTTTTT.

V is TRBV7-2 and J is TRBJ1-5; D not resolved. The CDR3 is 15 residues long. V was trimmed by 1 base and J by 4 bases, leaving 11 bases between them. CDR1 and CDR2 from the germline V gene are SGHTA and FQGNSA. The CDR3 sequence is CASSLEQLPNQPQHF. The CDR3, as DNA: TGTGCCAGCAGCTTAGAACAGCTCCCAAATCAGCCCCAGCATTTT.

V gene TRBV20-1 combines with J gene TRBJ2-5, with 7 bases that match TRBD1. Per the germline V gene, CDR1 is DFQATT and CDR2 is SNEGSKA (reference sequence). Trimming cost V 5 bases and J 4 bases; bases outside gene matches: 1. The CDR3 has 11 residues. CDR3 DNA: TGCAGTGCTTACAGGGGAGAGACCCAGTACTTC. Its translation is CSAYRGETQYF.

The chain recombines TRBV4-1 with TRBJ2-7; D unresolved. Deletions cut 0 bases from V and 2 bases from J, with 11 bases between. This CDR3 comprises 15 residues. The germline CDR1 and CDR2 sequences are MGHRA and YSYEKL. CDR3 sequence reads: CASSQESSVAYEQYF. The CDR3 DNA reads TGCGCCAGCAGCCAAGAGTCATCGGTGGCCTACGAGCAGTACTTC.

The chain uses TRBV7-8 and TRBJ1-2; TRBD1 matches 7 bases. This CDR3 spans 13 amino acids. Per germline, CDR1 SGHVS and CDR2 FQNEAQ. The V segment lost 8 bases and the J segment 1 base; nucleotides outside the gene matches: 4. CDR3 nucleotides: TGTGCCAGCGGGACAGTAGATAACTATGGCTACACCTTC. Translating gives CASGTVDNYGYTF. Complete variable domain (other parts from reference TRBV7-8 and TRBJ1-2): GAGVSQSPRYKVAKRGQDVALRCDPISGHVSLFWYQQALGQGPEFLTYFQNEAQLDKSGLPSDRFFAERPEGSVSTLKIQRTQQEDSAVYLCASGTVDNYGYTFGSGTRLTVV.

Here the CDR3 DNA reads TGTGCCAGCAGCCTGGACAGGGTCAATGGCTACACCTTC. It codes for CASSLDRVNGYTF. The chain links TRBV7-9 to TRBJ1-2; TRBD1 matches at 8 bases. CDR3 length: 13 amino acids. Germline lookup yields CDR1 SEHNR and CDR2 FQNEAQ (reference sequence). Trimming cost V 5 bases and J 6 bases; bases outside gene matches: 5.

V usage is TRBV7-2 and J usage is TRBJ1-1; D gene unclear. CDR3 length: 14 residues. Trimming pared 3 bases from V and 0 bases from J, leaving 8 bases between. Germline CDR1 SGHTA, CDR2 FQGNSA. CDR3: CASSFGSMNTEAFF. The DNA for the CDR3 is TGTGCCAGCAGCTTTGGCAGTATGAACACTGAAGCTTTCTTT. Variable domain in full (rest from reference TRBV7-2 and TRBJ1-1): GAGVSQSPSNKVTEKGKDVELRCDPISGHTALYWYRQSLGQGLEFLIYFQGNSAPDKSGLPSDRFSAERTGGSVSTLTIQRTQQEDSAVYLCASSFGSMNTEAFFGQGTRLTVV.

The chain has TRBV24-1 and TRBJ2-7, with D perhaps matching TRBD2 (7 bases). Trimming took 4 bases from V and 2 from J, leaving 14 bases between them. This CDR3 spans 15 amino acids. Per germline, CDR1 KGHDR and CDR2 SFDVKD. In nucleotides, the CDR3 is TGTGCCACCAGTGAGGGGGGGCGTCCCCCCTACGAGCAGTACTTC. It encodes CATSEGGRPPYEQYF.

The V gene is TRBV29-1, the J gene TRBJ1-2; the match to TRBD1 covers 9 bases. Germline trimming cut 7 bases from V and 6 bases from J; bases unmatched to any gene: 15. The CDR3 sequence is 15 residues long. CDR1 and CDR2 from the germline V gene are SQVTM and ANQGSEA. The CDR3 loop reads CSASGTGIVPDGYTF. CDR3 DNA sequence: TGCAGCGCTTCCGGGACAGGGATCGTTCCTGATGGCTACACCTTC.

V gene TRBV5-1 combines with J gene TRBJ1-6; 9 bases map to TRBD1. The V gene's germline CDR1 is SGHRS and CDR2 YFSETQ. The CDR3 contains 16 residues. Unmatched junction bases numbered 9, after V lost 2 bases and J lost 9 bases. The CDR3 protein is CASSLLQGAQGSPLHF. CDR3 nucleotides: TGCGCCAGCAGCTTATTACAGGGGGCGCAAGGTTCACCCCTCCACTTT. The whole variable domain, remainder taken from reference TRBV5-1 and TRBJ1-6, is KAGVTQTPRYLIKTRGQQVTLSCSPISGHRSVSWYQQTPGQGLQFLFEYFSETQRNKGNFPGRFSGRQFSNSRSEMNVSTLELGDSALYLCASSLLQGAQGSPLHFGNGTRLTVT.

V is TRBV10-2 and J is TRBJ2-7; D possibly corresponds to TRBD1 (7 bases). The CDR3 length is 17 residues. The V and J ends lost 3 bases and 0 bases respectively, with 18 bases between them. CDR1 is WSHSY and CDR2 is SAAADI in the germline V gene. The CDR3 sequence: CASSDHGGGTYSYEQYF. DNA of the CDR3: TGCGCCAGCAGTGACCACGGAGGGGGCACCTACTCCTACGAGCAGTACTTC.

This clone has a handful of counts. This chain connects TRBV27 to TRBJ1-2, with D maybe TRBD1 (6 bases). The CDR3 loop spans 14 amino acids. The ends were cut back, 8 bases at V and 5 bases at J, with 18 bases in the middle. The germline CDR1 and CDR2 sequences are MNHEY and SMNVEV (reference sequence). In DNA form, the CDR3 reads TGTGCCAGCCCCCGCGACAGGATATTTTATGGCTACACCTTC. It encodes CASPRDRIFYGYTF.